The 3 T cell receptor beta chains given below trace back to one sample, sequenced in a study of CD4 T cells in relation to SARS-CoV-2 and coronaviruses. Before the COVID-19 pandemic, during about 2011-2019, CD4+ T cells were taken from unexposed donors. The cells were cultured for 10 days before CD4+ T cells were isolated. Their recognized antigens are unknown. The repertoire was sequenced with immunoSEQ multiplex PCR; TCRdb's copy has only in-frame clones and lacks some. The sample lists about 20,000 clones, roughly 77% seen once, with 20% to 25% in the top ten. Sequencing was done on a sample of CD4+ T cells from PBMCs, cultured in vitro. The receptors come from a human donor in good health.

This clone occurred a few times. A junction end diverges from the germline sequence, so it may reflect a read error. The chain recombines TRBV7-9 with TRBJ2-7; TRBD1 matches 10 bases. The CDR3 is 9 amino acids. CDR1 is SEHNR, CDR2 FQNEAQ, per germline (reference sequence). Written as DNA, the CDR3 is TGTGCCAGCAGCGGGGACAGGGGATTC. Its translation: CASSGDRGF.

This sequence joins TRBV9 and TRBJ2-2, with D possibly being TRBD2 (6 bases). Trimming took off 0 bases at V and 4 bases at J, with 10 bases between the two ends. The CDR3 is 15 residues long. In germline, CDR1 is SGDLS, CDR2 YYNGEE. For the CDR3, the DNA is TGTGCCAGCAGCGTAGAGCCGCGGGGCACCGGGGAGCTGTTTTTT. Translated, it gives CASSVEPRGTGELFF.

The genes are TRBV10-1 and TRBJ2-1; D possibly corresponds to TRBD2 (5 bases). The CDR3 is 14 residues long. V gave up 8 bases and J gave up 2 bases, with 13 bases separating them. Germline V CDR1 and CDR2: WNHNN, SYGVQD (reference sequence). CDR3 sequence reads: CASAPTGTYNEQFF. For the CDR3, the DNA is TGCGCCAGCGCCCCGACGGGGACCTACAATGAGCAGTTCTTC.